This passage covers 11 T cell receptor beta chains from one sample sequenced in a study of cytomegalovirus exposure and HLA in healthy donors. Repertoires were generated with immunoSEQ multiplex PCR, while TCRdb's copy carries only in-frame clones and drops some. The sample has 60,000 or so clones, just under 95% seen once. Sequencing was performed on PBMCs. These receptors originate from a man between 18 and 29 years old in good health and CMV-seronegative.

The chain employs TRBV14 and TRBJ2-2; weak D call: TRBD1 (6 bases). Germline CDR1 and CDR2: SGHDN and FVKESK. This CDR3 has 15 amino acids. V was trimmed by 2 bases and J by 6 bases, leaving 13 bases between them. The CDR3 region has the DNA TGTGCCAGCAGCCAAAGTAGAGGGGGTCCCGGGGAGCTGTTTTTT. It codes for CASSQSRGGPGELFF.

The CDR3: CASSQDRGTSGRIWETQYF. The CDR3, as DNA: TGTGCCAGCAGCCAAGATCGGGGGACTAGCGGGAGAATATGGGAGACCCAGTACTTC. The chain has TRBV14 and TRBJ2-5; 14 bases fit TRBD2. From germline, CDR1 is SGHDN and CDR2 FVKESK. V dropped 0 bases and J dropped 5; count of bases not matched to a gene: 11. The CDR3 has 19 amino acids. The whole variable domain, filled in from reference TRBV14 and TRBJ2-5, reads EAGVTQFPSHSVIEKGQTVTLRCDPISGHDNLYWYRRVMGKEIKFLLHFVKESKQDESGMPNNRFLAERTGGTYSTLKVQPAELEDSGVYFCASSQDRGTSGRIWETQYFGPGTRLLVL.

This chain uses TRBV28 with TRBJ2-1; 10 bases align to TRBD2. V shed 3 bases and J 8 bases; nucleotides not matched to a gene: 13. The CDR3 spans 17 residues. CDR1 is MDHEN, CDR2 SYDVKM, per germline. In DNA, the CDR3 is TGTGCCAGCAGTTTGAGCGGGAGGGCAGGGTTTAGGGATGAGCAGTTCTTC. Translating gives CASSLSGRAGFRDEQFF.

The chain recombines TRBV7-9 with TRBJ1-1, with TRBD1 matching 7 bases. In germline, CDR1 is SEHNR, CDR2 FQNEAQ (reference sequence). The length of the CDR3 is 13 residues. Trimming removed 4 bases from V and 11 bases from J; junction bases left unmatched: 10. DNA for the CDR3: TGTGCCAGCAGCTCCACCGAGGACAGGATTGCTTTCTTT. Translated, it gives CASSSTEDRIAFF.

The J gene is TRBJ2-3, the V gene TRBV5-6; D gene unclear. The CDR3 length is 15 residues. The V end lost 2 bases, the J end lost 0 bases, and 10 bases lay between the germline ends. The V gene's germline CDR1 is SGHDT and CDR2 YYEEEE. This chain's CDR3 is CASSFRLESTDTQYF. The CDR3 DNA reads TGTGCCAGCAGCTTCAGACTTGAAAGCACAGATACGCAGTATTTT.

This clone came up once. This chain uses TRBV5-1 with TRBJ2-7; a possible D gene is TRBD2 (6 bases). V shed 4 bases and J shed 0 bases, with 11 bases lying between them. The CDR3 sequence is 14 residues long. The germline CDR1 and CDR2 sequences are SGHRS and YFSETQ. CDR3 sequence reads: CASSPTGVSYEQYF. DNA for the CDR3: TGCGCCAGCAGCCCTACGGGGGTCTCCTACGAGCAGTACTTC.

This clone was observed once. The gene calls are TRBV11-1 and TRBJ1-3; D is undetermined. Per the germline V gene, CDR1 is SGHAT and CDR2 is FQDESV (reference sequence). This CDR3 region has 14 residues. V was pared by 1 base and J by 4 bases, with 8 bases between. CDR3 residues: CASSLESSGNTIYF. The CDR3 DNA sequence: TGTGCCAGCAGCTTAGAATCGAGCGGAAACACCATATATTTT.

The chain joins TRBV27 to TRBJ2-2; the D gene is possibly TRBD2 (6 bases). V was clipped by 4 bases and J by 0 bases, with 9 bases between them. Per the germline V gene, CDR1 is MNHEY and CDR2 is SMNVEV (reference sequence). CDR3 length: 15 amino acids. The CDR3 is CASSSLATNTGELFF. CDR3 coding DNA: TGTGCCAGCAGTTCTCTAGCGACGAACACCGGGGAGCTGTTTTTT.

The CDR3 DNA reads TGCAGCGTTGATCAGGGAGGCTACACCTTC. Protein: CSVDQGGYTF. The chain joins TRBV29-1 to TRBJ1-2; possible D gene TRBD1, 5 bases. This CDR3 contains 10 residues. Trimming removed 3 bases from V and 8 bases from J, with 7 bases in between. Germline V gene lookup returns CDR1 SQVTM and CDR2 ANQGSEA.

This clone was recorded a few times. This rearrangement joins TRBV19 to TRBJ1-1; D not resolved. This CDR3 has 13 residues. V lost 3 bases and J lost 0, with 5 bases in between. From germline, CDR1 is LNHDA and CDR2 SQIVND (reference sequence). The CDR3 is CASSIPMNTEAFF. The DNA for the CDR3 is TGTGCCAGTAGTATCCCCATGAACACTGAAGCTTTCTTT.

This CDR3 reads CASSGQGANVLTF. CDR3 DNA: TGCGCCAGCAGCGGTCAGGGGGCCAACGTCCTGACTTTC. The V gene is TRBV5-1, the J gene TRBJ2-6; no definite D call. Trimming took 4 bases from V and 4 from J, leaving 6 bases between them. CDR1 and CDR2 (germline): SGHRS, YFSETQ. The CDR3 covers 13 residues.